One sample yielded the 24 T cell receptor beta chains listed below, sequenced in a study of technical replicates of blood from several donors. TCRdb's copy holds only in-frame clones and misses some; the assay was immunoSEQ multiplex PCR. The sample carries around 61,000 clones, approximately 84% recorded once. What was sequenced was PBMCs. Every receptor here comes from a human donor in good health. Some clones in this sample may be carry-over from other donors' samples.

V and J are TRBV19 and TRBJ2-1; 8 bases agree with TRBD1. CDR3 length equals 17 residues. Per the germline V gene, CDR1 is LNHDA and CDR2 is SQIVND (reference sequence). Trimming cost V 0 bases and J 4 bases; bases outside gene matches: 8. The CDR3 here is CASSIDRGTGDYNEQFF. Written as DNA, the CDR3 is TGTGCCAGTAGTATAGACCGAGGGACAGGAGATTACAATGAGCAGTTCTTC.

This clone has only one observation. The gene calls are TRBV27 and TRBJ2-2, with 9 bases fitting TRBD1. CDR1 is MNHEY and CDR2 is SMNVEV in the germline V gene (reference sequence). The trim removed 5 bases at V and 6 bases at J, leaving 10 bases unmatched. CDR3 length equals 16 residues. CDR3 region: CASSTRTGVWPGELFF. CDR3 DNA sequence: TGTGCCAGCAGTACTAGGACAGGGGTATGGCCCGGGGAGCTGTTTTTT.

The chain has TRBV7-2 and TRBJ1-6, with 7 bases lining up with TRBD1. The J segment lost 10 bases and the V segment lost 4 bases, leaving 13 bases of the junction unmatched. Germline CDR1 is SGHTA and CDR2 is FQGNSA. The CDR3 covers 16 residues. CDR3 nucleotide sequence: TGTGCCAGCAGCTCCCGGGACAGCAGTCGGAACTCACCCCTCCACTTT. It encodes CASSSRDSSRNSPLHF. Based on the CDR3 plus reference TRBV7-2 and TRBJ1-6, the full variable domain is GAGVSQSPSNKVTEKGKDVELRCDPISGHTALYWYRQSLGQGLEFLIYFQGNSAPDKSGLPSDRFSAERTGGSVSTLTIQRTQQEDSAVYLCASSSRDSSRNSPLHFGNGTRLTVT.

The chain recombines TRBV7-2 with TRBJ2-1, with D maybe TRBD2 (5 bases). The CDR3 totals 13 residues. Germline CDR1 is SGHTA and CDR2 is FQGNSA. Deletions cut 2 bases from V and 8 bases from J, with 10 bases between. Here the CDR3 DNA reads TGTGCCAGCAGCTTAAATCGGGATTATGAGCAGTTCTTC. Its protein is CASSLNRDYEQFF.

This chain joins TRBV2 and TRBJ2-5; D ambiguous. The CDR3 runs to 11 residues. V was cut by 6 bases and J by 5 bases, with 7 bases left in between. Per the germline V gene, CDR1 is SNHLY and CDR2 is FYNNEI. CDR3 region: CASRIVETQYF. The DNA for the CDR3 is TGTGCCAGCAGGATAGTGGAGACCCAGTACTTC.

The J gene is TRBJ2-1, the V gene TRBV21-1; the D call of TRBD2 is as the table states it, not checked on the DNA. TRBV21-1 is termed a pseudogene. This CDR3 spans 16 amino acids. CDR3 sequence (DNA): TGTGCCAGCAGCCCCGAGGGGGGGGGCCCCTACAATGAGCAGTTCTTC. It is translated as CASSPEGGGPYNEQFF.

The chain links TRBV7-9 to TRBJ2-1; 10 nucleotides match TRBD2. Germline CDR1 SEHNR, CDR2 FQNEAQ (reference sequence). After removal of 5 bases from V and 8 bases from J, the junction contained 9 bases not matched to a gene. The CDR3 has 15 amino acids. The CDR3 DNA reads as TGTGCCAGCAGCACCGGGACTAGCGTGATCGATGAGCAGTTCTTC. Translation: CASSTGTSVIDEQFF.

The count of this clone is one. This rearrangement joins TRBV5-5 to TRBJ1-6, with no clear D. The germline V and J ends were trimmed by 4 bases and 7 bases, with 15 bases remaining between them. Germline-derived CDR1 and CDR2 are SGHKS and YYEKEE (reference sequence). CDR3 size: 15 residues. CDR3 bases: TGTGCCAGCAGCCTTTCGACTGGGGAGAATTCACCCCTCCACTTT. Its translation is CASSLSTGENSPLHF.

The J gene is TRBJ2-6, the V gene TRBV30; 7 positions match TRBD1. Per the germline V gene, CDR1 is GTSNPN and CDR2 is SVGIG (reference sequence). Trimming at V came to 5 bases and at J to 4 bases, leaving 5 bases not matched to a gene. This CDR3 region has 14 residues. DNA of the CDR3: TGTGCCTGGGTGACAGGGTACGGGGCCAACGTCCTGACTTTC. Encoded protein: CAWVTGYGANVLTF.

The rearrangement uses TRBV2 and TRBJ2-7; D is perhaps TRBD1 (5 bases). The length of the CDR3 is 12 residues. Germline V lookup: CDR1 SNHLY, CDR2 FYNNEI. Trimming left V 2 bases short and J 6 bases short, with 8 bases between. The CDR3 nucleotides are TGTGCCAGCAGTGAAACAGGTCGCGAGCAGTACTTC. Translated: CASSETGREQYF.

This rearrangement joins TRBV7-9 to TRBJ2-1; 11 nucleotides align to TRBD2. With 1 base clipped from V and 7 bases from J, the junction kept 9 bases outside the gene matches. Germline V gene sequence: CDR1 SEHNR, CDR2 FQNEAQ (reference sequence). CDR3 length equals 17 residues. CDR3 region: CASSLERTSGRSNEQFF. CDR3 in DNA: TGTGCCAGCAGCTTAGAGCGTACTAGCGGGAGAAGTAATGAGCAGTTCTTC.

The chain couples TRBV2 to TRBJ2-2; D possibly corresponds to TRBD2 (5 bases). CDR3 length: 13 amino acids. Germline V CDR1 and CDR2: SNHLY, FYNNEI. V dropped 7 bases and J dropped 6 bases, with 12 bases sitting between them. The CDR3 spells CASISAAAGELFF. As DNA, the CDR3 is TGTGCCAGCATCAGCGCAGCGGCCGGGGAGCTGTTTTTT.

DNA for the CDR3: TGTGCCAGCAGCCAAGAAGGAGGGGGCGGGAGGGCCGTCTACGAGCAGTACTTC. Protein sequence: CASSQEGGGGRAVYEQYF. This rearrangement joins TRBV4-2 to TRBJ2-7; TRBD2 matches 9 bases. The CDR3 loop spans 18 amino acids. J lost 3 bases, V lost 0 bases, and 12 bases had no gene match. The germline gives CDR1 LGHNA, CDR2 YNFKEQ.

The gene calls are TRBV7-2 and TRBJ2-7; D remains unclear. CDR3 length: 11 amino acids. V was clipped by 5 bases and J by 5 bases, with 7 bases between them. The germline V gene encodes CDR1 SGHTA and CDR2 FQGNSA. The CDR3 DNA reads as TGTGCCAGCAGCCAATCGGACGAGCAGTACTTC. As protein: CASSQSDEQYF.

A single count supports this clone. The CDR3 nucleotides are TGTGCCTGGGGTTTGGGCTTCAATCAGCCCCAGCATTTT. It encodes CAWGLGFNQPQHF. V is TRBV30 and J is TRBJ1-5; D is uncertain. CDR1 and CDR2 (germline): GTSNPN, SVGIG (reference sequence). Deletions cut 5 bases from V and 3 bases from J, with 11 bases between. The CDR3 is 13 residues long.

This clone was recorded only once. The chain carries TRBV7-3 and TRBJ1-1, with TRBD1 matching over 9 bases. CDR3 length: 16 residues. The V and J ends lost 5 bases and 1 base, in that order; junction bases with no gene match: 8. Germline V gene data show CDR1 as SGHTA and CDR2 as FQGTGA. CDR3 in DNA: TGTGCCAGCAGCGATCGTCCGGGACAGGGGAACACTGAAGCTTTCTTT. Amino acids: CASSDRPGQGNTEAFF.

This rearrangement joins TRBV23-1 to TRBJ1-5, with TRBD1 as a possible D gene (6 bases). TRBV23-1 is recorded as an ORF, its role being uncertain. The CDR3 spans 18 residues. V dropped 2 bases and J dropped 0 bases, with 17 bases sitting between them. CDR3 sequence: CASSQITWTVPSNQPQHF. DNA of the CDR3: TGCGCCAGCAGTCAAATAACTTGGACAGTCCCTAGCAATCAGCCCCAGCATTTT.

The chain employs TRBV18 and TRBJ2-7, with D unclear. The CDR3 is 14 amino acids. The germline gives CDR1 KGHSH, CDR2 LQKENI. Trimming stripped 0 bases from V and 4 bases from J, with 10 bases between. Written as DNA, the CDR3 is TGTGCCAGCTCACCACCAATCGGTCGGTACGAGCAGTACTTC. Translated, it gives CASSPPIGRYEQYF.

This clone was picked up a small number of times. The rearrangement joins TRBV4-2 to TRBJ1-6, with a possible D match to TRBD1 (6 bases). Trimming took off 2 bases at V and 7 bases at J, with 12 bases between the two ends. There are 15 residues in the CDR3. From germline, CDR1 is LGHNA and CDR2 YNFKEQ. This CDR3 is CASSQPRGGNSPLHF. The CDR3 DNA sequence: TGTGCCAGCAGCCAACCCAGGGGTGGCAATTCACCCCTCCACTTT.

This chain connects TRBV29-1 to TRBJ2-3, with 11 bases aligning to TRBD1. CDR1 is SQVTM, CDR2 ANQGSEA, per germline. The V and J ends lost 4 bases and 4 bases, in that order; junction bases with no gene match: 1. The CDR3 totals 13 residues. The CDR3 protein is CSVGTGGSDTQYF. The CDR3 region has the DNA TGCAGCGTTGGGACAGGGGGCTCAGATACGCAGTATTTT.

The chain uses TRBV7-6 and TRBJ2-7; maybe TRBD2 (6 bases). This CDR3 is 13 amino acids long. V was shortened by 6 bases and J by 2 bases, with 11 bases between the two germline ends. Germline V gene sequence: CDR1 SGHVS, CDR2 FNYEAQ. CDR3 in DNA: TGTGCCAGCAGTGCGGGACCCCCCTACGAGCAGTACTTC. The encoded protein is CASSAGPPYEQYF.

This sequence joins TRBV7-8 and TRBJ1-4; tentatively, D is TRBD1 (5 bases). Between the trimmed V and J ends, which lost 3 bases and 7 bases, there was a span of 12 bases. This CDR3 region has 14 residues. CDR1 SGHVS and CDR2 FQNEAQ come from the germline V gene. The CDR3 is CASSFGRVSEKLFF. The CDR3, as DNA: TGTGCCAGCAGCTTCGGCAGGGTTAGTGAAAAACTGTTTTTT.

As DNA, the CDR3 is TGTGCCAGCAGCCAATATCGGGCGGGGAGTGGACGAGAGACCCAGTACTTC. Protein sequence: CASSQYRAGSGRETQYF. The chain recombines TRBV7-6 with TRBJ2-5; TRBD2 might be the D (6 bases). The V end was cut by 5 bases, the J end by 4 bases, with 23 bases between. Germline CDR1 is SGHVS and CDR2 is FNYEAQ. This CDR3 contains 17 residues.

The chain links TRBV5-4 to TRBJ2-3; 10 bases map to TRBD2. Germline V CDR1 and CDR2: SGHNT, YYREEE (reference sequence). J lost 3 bases, V lost 0 bases, and 4 bases had no gene match. This CDR3 is built from 16 residues. CDR3 residues: CASSLGSSGSTDTQYF. The CDR3 DNA sequence: TGTGCCAGCAGCTTGGGATCTAGCGGGAGTACAGATACGCAGTATTTT.